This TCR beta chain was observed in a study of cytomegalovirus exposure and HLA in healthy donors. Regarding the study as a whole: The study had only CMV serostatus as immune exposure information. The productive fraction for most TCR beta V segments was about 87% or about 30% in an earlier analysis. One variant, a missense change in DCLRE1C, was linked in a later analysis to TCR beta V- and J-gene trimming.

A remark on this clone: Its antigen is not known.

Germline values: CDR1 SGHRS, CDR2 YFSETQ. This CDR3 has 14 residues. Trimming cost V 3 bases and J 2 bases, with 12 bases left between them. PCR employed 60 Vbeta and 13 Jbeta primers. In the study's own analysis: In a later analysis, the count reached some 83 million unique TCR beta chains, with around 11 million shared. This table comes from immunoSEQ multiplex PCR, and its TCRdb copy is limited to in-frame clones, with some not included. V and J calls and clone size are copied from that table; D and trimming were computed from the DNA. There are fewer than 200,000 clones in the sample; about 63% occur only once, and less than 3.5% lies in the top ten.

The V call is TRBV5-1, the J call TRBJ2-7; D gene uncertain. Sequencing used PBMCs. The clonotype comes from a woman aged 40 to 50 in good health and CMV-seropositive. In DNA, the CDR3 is TGCGCCAGCAGCTCCCGGCAGGCTCCCTACGAGCAGTACTTC. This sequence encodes CASSSRQAPYEQYF.